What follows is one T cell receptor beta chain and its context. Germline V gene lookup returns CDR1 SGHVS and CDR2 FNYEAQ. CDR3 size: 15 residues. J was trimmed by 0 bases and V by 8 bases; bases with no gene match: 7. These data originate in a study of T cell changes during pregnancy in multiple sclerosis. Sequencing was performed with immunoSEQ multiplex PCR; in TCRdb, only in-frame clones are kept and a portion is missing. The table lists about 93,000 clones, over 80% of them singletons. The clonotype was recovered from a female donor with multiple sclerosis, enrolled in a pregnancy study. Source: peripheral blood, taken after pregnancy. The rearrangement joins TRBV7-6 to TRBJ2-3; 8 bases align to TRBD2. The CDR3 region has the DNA TGTGCCAGCCGAACTTCTAGCGGGAGCACAGATACGCAGTATTTT. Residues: CASRTSSGSTDTQYF.